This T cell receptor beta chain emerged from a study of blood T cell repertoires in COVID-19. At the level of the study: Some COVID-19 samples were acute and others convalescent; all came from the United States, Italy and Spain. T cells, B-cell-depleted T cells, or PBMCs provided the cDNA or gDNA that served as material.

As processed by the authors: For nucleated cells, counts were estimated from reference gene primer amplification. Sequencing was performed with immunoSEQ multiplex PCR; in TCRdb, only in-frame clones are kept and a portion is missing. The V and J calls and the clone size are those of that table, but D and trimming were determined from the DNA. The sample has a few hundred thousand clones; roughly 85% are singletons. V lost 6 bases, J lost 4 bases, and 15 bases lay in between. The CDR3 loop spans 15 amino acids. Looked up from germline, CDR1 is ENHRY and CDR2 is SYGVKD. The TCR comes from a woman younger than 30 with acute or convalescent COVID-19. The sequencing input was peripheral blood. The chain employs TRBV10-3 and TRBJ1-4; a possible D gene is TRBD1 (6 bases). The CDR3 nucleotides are TGTGCCATCAGCGCACAGGGCGGTAATAATGAAAAACTGTTTTTT. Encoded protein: CAISAQGGNNEKLFF.